This TCR beta chain appears in the sequencing data of a study of T-cell memory formation after mild COVID-19. Study-level points and caveats: A balance of CD4 and CD8 characterized clones contracting day 15 to 85, whereas later expanders leaned CD4+. CM and EM subsets held most contracting CD4+ clones; EMRA held CD8+ ones.

In TCRdb, the 5' RACE reads were re-called with MiXCR into one record per CDR3 protein. Of around 340,000 distinct CDR3 sequences listed, approximately 15% are singletons. Within the sample, this clonotype is medium-sized. What it recognizes is unknown. This CDR3 region has 14 residues. Germline CDR1 is DFQATT and CDR2 is SNEGSKA (reference sequence). The V gene lost 3 bases and the J gene lost 2 bases, with 13 bases spanning the gap. The chain joins TRBV20-1 to TRBJ2-5, with D perhaps TRBD2 (6 bases). The clonotype was recovered from a man younger than 35 who had mild COVID-19 (a few samples of this study predate the infection). Cell type and time point are not known. Sequenced sample: PBMCs or a T cell subset sorted from them (not recorded which). In DNA form, the CDR3 reads TGCAGTGCTAGGTCCGGGAGTCCACAAGAGACCCAGTACTTC. This sequence encodes CSARSGSPQETQYF.